This T cell receptor beta chain was sequenced for a study of Graves' ophthalmopathy and Graves' hyperthyroidism. Findings and limits, study-wide: The majority of expanded thyroid clonotypes above 0.001 frequency also occurred in blood.

Diagnoses were established from clinical symptoms, serum thyroxine, TRAb, thyroid ultrasound and orbital computed tomography. This clonotype was seen at least ten times. The target antigen is unknown. This CDR3 spans 15 amino acids. After removal of 1 base from V and 5 bases from J, the junction contained 6 bases not matched to a gene. In germline, CDR1 is SGHDN, CDR2 FVKESK. Beta-chain TCR CDR3 regions were amplified from RNA transcripts. Amplification began with first-round RT-PCR using HTBI primers, then second-round multiplex PCR was performed. TCRdb recomputed calls from the multiplex PCR reads with MiXCR, one row per CDR3 protein. The data show under 400,000 distinct CDR3 sequences, about 17% seen once.

Source material: peripheral blood. The chain recombines TRBV14 with TRBJ1-2; 8 bases match TRBD1. The receptor's source is an adult man with Graves' ophthalmopathy. CDR3 residues: CASSQGVWTGYGYTF. The CDR3 DNA reads TGTGCCAGCAGCCAAGGAGTTTGGACAGGGTATGGCTACACCTTC.